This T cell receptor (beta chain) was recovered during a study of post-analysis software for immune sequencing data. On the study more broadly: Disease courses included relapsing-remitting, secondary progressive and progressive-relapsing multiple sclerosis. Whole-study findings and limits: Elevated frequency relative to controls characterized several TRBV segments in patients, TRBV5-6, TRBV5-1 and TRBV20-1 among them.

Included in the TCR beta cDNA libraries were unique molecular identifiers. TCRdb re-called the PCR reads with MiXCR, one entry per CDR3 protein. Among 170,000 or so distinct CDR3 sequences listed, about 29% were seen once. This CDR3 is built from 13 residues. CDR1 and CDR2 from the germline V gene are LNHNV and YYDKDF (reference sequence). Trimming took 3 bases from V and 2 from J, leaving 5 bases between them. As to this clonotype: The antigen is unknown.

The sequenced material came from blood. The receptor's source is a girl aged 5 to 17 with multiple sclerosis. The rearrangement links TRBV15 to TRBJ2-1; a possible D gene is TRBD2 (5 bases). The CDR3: CATSSGTYNEQFF. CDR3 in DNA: TGTGCCACCAGCAGCGGGACCTACAATGAGCAGTTCTTC. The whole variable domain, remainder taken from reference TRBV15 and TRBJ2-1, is DAMVIQNPRYQVTQFGKPVTLSCSQTLNHNVMYWYQQKSSQAPKLLFHYYDKDFNNEADTPDNFQSRRPNTSFCFLDIRSPGLGDTAMYLCATSSGTYNEQFFGPGTRLTVL.